Listed below are T cell receptor beta chains from one sample, sequenced in a study of control samples from healthy donors and cancer patients. Clones were read by immunoSEQ multiplex PCR, and TCRdb kept only the in-frame ones, dropping some. The profile covers roughly 450,000 clones, with around nine tenths appearing a single time and roughly 6.4% taken by the ten largest. Sequenced sample: PBMCs. All receptors derive from a man in his forties with head and neck cancer. The conserved cysteine and the conserved F or W are not part of the CDR3 here. The size of a clone is reported for some rows only, either as once, few or many, or as a class for expanded clones.

j_call | v_call | clone_size | cdr3_aa
TRBJ1-1 | TRBV18 | - | ASSPNTGLDTEAF
TRBJ1-2 | TRBV28 | - | ASSRDRVYGYT
TRBJ2-1 | TRBV19 | - | ASSIGPRTGTYNEQF
TRBJ1-1 | TRBV5-4 | - | ASSFSLEYTEAF
TRBJ1-2 | TRBV4-1 | - | ASSQVPGRNYGYT
TRBJ2-1 | TRBV11-2 | - | ASSRRGPATGGYNEQF
TRBJ2-5 | TRBV7-3 | - | ASSFSGAETQY
TRBJ1-6 | TRBV5-8 | - | ASSFLVGGSSYNSPLH
TRBJ2-3 | TRBV4-3 | - | ASSQRNTVADTQY
TRBJ2-3 | TRBV28 | - | ASSETSGGGENTQY
TRBJ1-1 | TRBV19 | - | ASSRVEGTEAF
TRBJ2-5 | TRBV10-1 | once | ASSESGKGQETQY
TRBJ2-7 | TRBV5-4 | - | ASSLAGTGSEQY
TRBJ1-1 | TRBV2 | - | ASKGTRSQNTEAF
TRBJ2-1 | TRBV5-6 | - | ASSSYNEQF
TRBJ2-3 | TRBV3-1/TRBV3-2 | - | ASSLGAADTQY
TRBJ1-2 | TRBV7-2 | - | ASSRLGGYT
TRBJ2-1 | TRBV3-1/TRBV3-2 | - | ASSQGGLANEQF
TRBJ1-4 | TRBV27 | - | ASGPSGRVREKLF
TRBJ1-1 | TRBV7-9 | once | ASSLYLGESNTEAF
TRBJ1-1 | TRBV25-1 | - | ASSDPRQGEVAEAF
TRBJ2-6 | TRBV5-8 | - | ASSLHYSGANVLT
TRBJ2-7 | TRBV28 | once | ASSFQGGPYEQY
TRBJ2-1 | TRBV30 | - | AWSVGVLNEQF
TRBJ1-5 | TRBV15 | - | ATSRDMGGTLTQH
TRBJ2-2 | TRBV28 | - | ASSPQGAPNTGELF
TRBJ2-7 | TRBV7-6 | - | ASSLAKGPYEQY
TRBJ1-6 | TRBV6-5 | - | ASSSPGRGDSPLH
TRBJ2-5 | TRBV28 | once | ASSLSTTAGTQY
TRBJ2-7 | TRBV7-9 | - | ASSPWGLAGDEQY
TRBJ2-7 | TRBV6-2/TRBV6-3 | - | ASSYSRVSRHSPLEQY
TRBJ1-4 | TRBV5-8 | - | ASSSPRPGEKLF
TRBJ2-3 | TRBV19 | - | ASSMLLAGATDTQY
TRBJ1-5 | TRBV5-6 | - | ASSTGGYPRNQPQH
TRBJ1-6 | TRBV19 | - | ASSILVDSPLH
TRBJ2-1 | TRBV7-2 | - | ASSFMTVPSYNEQF
TRBJ2-7 | TRBV7-9 | - | ASSPRQRAHEQY
TRBJ2-7 | TRBV11-2 | - | ASSQWDSSSYEQY
TRBJ1-1 | TRBV6-1 | - | ASSEGHTGQKAAF
TRBJ2-3 | TRBV4-3 | - | ASSQARGGADTQY
TRBJ2-3 | TRBV10-2 | - | ASSELGLAVTDTQY
TRBJ1-3 | TRBV28 | - | ASIPGGGVPGNTIY
TRBJ2-7 | TRBV6-5 | - | ASKGDYEQY
TRBJ1-1 | TRBV13 | - | ASSLVTEAF
TRBJ2-1 | TRBV9 | - | ASSVSPGLAGMF
TRBJ1-2 | TRBV9 | - | ASSVGGTGENGYT
TRBJ2-4 | TRBV6-5 | - | ASSPTDRVGNIQY
TRBJ2-1 | TRBV5-5 | - | ASSLIPQGRDGRNEQF
TRBJ1-2 | TRBV29-1 | - | SVGGTAYGYT
TRBJ1-6 | TRBV5-1 | - | ASSGRAGSSYNSPLH